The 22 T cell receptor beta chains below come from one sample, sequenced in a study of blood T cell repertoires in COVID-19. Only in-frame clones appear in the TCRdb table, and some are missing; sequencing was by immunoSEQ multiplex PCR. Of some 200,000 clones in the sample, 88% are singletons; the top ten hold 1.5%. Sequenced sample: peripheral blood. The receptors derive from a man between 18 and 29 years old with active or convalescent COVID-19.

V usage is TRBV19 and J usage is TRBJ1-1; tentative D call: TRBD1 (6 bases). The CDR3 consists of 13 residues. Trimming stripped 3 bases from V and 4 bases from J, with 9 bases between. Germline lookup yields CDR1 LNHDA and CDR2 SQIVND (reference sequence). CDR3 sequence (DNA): TGTGCCAGTAGTATTGCCAGGGGCACTGAAGCTTTCTTT. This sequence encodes CASSIARGTEAFF.

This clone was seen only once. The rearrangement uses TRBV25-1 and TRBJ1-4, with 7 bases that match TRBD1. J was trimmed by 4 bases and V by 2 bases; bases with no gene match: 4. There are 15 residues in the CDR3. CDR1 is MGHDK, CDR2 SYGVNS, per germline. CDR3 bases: TGTGCCAGCAGTGAACTTGACAGGGTTAATGAAAAACTGTTTTTT. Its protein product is CASSELDRVNEKLFF. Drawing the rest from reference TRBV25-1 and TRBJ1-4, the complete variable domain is EADIYQTPRYLVIGTGKKITLECSQTMGHDKMYWYQQDPGMELHLIHYSYGVNSTEKGDLSSESTVSRIRTEHFPLTLESARPSHTSQYLCASSELDRVNEKLFFGSGTQLSVL.

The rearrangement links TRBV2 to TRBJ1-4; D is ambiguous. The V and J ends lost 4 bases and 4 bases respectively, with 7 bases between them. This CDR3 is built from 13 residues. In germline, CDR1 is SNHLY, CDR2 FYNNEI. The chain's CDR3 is CASSGAGNEKLFF. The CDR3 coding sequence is TGTGCCAGCAGTGGGGCGGGTAATGAAAAACTGTTTTTT.

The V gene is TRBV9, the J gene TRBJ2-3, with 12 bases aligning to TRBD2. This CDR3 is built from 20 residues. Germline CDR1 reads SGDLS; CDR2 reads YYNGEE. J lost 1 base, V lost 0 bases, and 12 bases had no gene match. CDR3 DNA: TGTGCCAGCAGCGTAGACGCTAGCGGGAGGGCCACGGGGCGCACAGATACGCAGTATTTT. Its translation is CASSVDASGRATGRTDTQYF.

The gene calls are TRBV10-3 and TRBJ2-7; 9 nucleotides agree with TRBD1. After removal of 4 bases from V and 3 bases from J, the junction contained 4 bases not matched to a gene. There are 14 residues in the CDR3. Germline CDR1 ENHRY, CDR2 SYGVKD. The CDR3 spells CAISVGTGNYEQYF. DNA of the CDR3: TGTGCCATCAGTGTAGGGACAGGGAACTACGAGCAGTACTTC.

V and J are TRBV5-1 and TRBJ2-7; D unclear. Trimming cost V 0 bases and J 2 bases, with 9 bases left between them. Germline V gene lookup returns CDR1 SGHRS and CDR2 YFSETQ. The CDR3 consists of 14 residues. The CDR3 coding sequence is TGCGCCAGCAGCTTGGAGAGGTTGACCTACGAGCAGTACTTC. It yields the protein CASSLERLTYEQYF.

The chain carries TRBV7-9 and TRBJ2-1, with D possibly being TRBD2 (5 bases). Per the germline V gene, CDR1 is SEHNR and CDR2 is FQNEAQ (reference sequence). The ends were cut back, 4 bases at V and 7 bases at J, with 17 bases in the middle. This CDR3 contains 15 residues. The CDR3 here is CASSSPAGPKNEQFF. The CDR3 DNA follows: TGTGCCAGCAGCTCCCCCGCGGGTCCTAAAAATGAGCAGTTCTTC.

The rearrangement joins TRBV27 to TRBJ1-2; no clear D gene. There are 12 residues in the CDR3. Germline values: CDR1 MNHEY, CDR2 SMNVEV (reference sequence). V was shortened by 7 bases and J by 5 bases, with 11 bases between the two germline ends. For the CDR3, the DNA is TGTGCCAGCACCTACTCCGCTTATGGCTACACCTTC. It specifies CASTYSAYGYTF.

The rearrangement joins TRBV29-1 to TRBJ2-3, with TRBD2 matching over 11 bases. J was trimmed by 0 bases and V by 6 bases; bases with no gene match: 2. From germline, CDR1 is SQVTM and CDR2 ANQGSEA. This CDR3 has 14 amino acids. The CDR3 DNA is TGCAGCGTGGGGACTAGCGGTAGCACAGATACGCAGTATTTT. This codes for CSVGTSGSTDTQYF.

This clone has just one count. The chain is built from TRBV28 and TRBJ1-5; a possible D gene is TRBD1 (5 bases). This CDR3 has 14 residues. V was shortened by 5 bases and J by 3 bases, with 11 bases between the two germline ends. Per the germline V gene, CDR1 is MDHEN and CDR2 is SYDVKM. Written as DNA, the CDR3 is TGTGCCAGCAGTATCAGACAGTACAATCAGCCCCAGCATTTT. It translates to CASSIRQYNQPQHF.

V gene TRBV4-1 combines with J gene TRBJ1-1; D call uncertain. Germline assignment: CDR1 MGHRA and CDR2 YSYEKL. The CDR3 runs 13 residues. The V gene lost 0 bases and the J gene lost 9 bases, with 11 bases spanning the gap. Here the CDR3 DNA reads TGCGCCAGCAGCCAAGATGAGGAGACCAAAGCTTTCTTT. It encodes CASSQDEETKAFF.

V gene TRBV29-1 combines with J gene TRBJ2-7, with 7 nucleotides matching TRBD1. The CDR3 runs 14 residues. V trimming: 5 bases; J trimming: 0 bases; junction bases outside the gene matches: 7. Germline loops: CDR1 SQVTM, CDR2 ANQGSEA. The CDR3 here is CSVRGTDHSYEQYF. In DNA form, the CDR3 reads TGCAGCGTTAGGGGGACAGATCACTCCTACGAGCAGTACTTC.

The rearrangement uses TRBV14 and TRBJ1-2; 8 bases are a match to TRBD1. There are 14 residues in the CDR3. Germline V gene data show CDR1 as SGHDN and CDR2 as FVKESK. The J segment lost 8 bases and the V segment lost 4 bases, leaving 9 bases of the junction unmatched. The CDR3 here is CASSPGTGLVGYTF. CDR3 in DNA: TGTGCCAGCAGCCCCGGGACAGGCCTAGTAGGCTACACCTTC. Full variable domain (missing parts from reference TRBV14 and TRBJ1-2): EAGVTQFPSHSVIEKGQTVTLRCDPISGHDNLYWYRRVMGKEIKFLLHFVKESKQDESGMPNNRFLAERTGGTYSTLKVQPAELEDSGVYFCASSPGTGLVGYTFGSGTRLTVV.

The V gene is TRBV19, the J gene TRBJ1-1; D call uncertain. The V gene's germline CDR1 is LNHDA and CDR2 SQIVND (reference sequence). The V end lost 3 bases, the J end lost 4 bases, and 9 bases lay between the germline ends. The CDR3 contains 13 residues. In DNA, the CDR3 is TGTGCCAGTAGTATGTCTGGGCCCACTGAAGCTTTCTTT. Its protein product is CASSMSGPTEAFF.

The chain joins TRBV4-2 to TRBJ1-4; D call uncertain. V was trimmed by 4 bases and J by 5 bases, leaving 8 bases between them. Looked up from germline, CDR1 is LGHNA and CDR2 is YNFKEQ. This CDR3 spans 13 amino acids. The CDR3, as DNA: TGTGCCAGCAGCCGTGGGCCGAATGAAAAACTGTTTTTT. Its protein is CASSRGPNEKLFF.

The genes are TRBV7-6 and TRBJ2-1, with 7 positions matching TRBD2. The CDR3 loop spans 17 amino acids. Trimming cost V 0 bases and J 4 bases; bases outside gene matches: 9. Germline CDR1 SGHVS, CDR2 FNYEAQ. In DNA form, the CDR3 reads TGTGCCAGCAGCTTAGCGGGGAGGGGAGCTTGGTACAATGAGCAGTTCTTC. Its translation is CASSLAGRGAWYNEQFF.

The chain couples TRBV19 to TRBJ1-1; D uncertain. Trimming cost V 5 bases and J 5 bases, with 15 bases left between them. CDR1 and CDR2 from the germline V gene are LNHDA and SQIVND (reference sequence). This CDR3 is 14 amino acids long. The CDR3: CASSELGRGTEAFF. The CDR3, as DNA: TGTGCCAGTAGTGAATTAGGCCGGGGTACTGAAGCTTTCTTT.

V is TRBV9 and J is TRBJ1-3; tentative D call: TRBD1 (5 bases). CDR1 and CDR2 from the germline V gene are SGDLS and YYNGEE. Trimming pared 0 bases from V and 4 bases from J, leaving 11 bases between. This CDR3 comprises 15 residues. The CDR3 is CASSVGAGSGNTIYF. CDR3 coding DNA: TGTGCCAGCAGCGTAGGGGCAGGGTCAGGAAACACCATATATTTT.

The CDR3 loop reads CASSLSGGQVGRPEAFF. DNA of the CDR3: TGCGCCAGCAGCCTATCCGGAGGACAGGTCGGGCGCCCTGAAGCTTTCTTT. The chain carries TRBV5-1 and TRBJ1-1; 7 bases agree with TRBD1. Germline CDR1 SGHRS, CDR2 YFSETQ. The CDR3 runs to 17 residues. V lost 4 bases and J lost 6; bases outside the gene matches: 18.

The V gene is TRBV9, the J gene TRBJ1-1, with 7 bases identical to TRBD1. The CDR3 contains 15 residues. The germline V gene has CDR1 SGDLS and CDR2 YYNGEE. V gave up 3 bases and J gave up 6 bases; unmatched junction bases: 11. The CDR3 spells CASSGARTGFAEAFF. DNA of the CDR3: TGTGCCAGCAGCGGAGCCCGGACAGGTTTCGCTGAAGCTTTCTTT.

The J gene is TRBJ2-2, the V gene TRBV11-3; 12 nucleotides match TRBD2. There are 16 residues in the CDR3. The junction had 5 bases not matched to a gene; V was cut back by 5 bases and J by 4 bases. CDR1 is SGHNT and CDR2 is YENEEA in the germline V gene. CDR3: CASSPTSGSATGELFF. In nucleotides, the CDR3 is TGTGCCAGCAGCCCGACTAGCGGGAGTGCCACCGGGGAGCTGTTTTTT.

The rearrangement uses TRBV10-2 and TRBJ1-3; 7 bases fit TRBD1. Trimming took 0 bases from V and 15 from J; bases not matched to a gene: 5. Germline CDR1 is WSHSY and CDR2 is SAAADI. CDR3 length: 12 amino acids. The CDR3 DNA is TGCGCCAGCAGTGAGTCAATAGGGGGCGGATATTTT. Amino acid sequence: CASSESIGGGYF.